This T cell receptor beta chain was observed in a study of T cells in Graves' hyperthyroidism and ophthalmopathy. Amplification targeted TCR beta CDR3 regions from RNA transcripts. RT-PCR in the first round (using the HTBI primer set) targeted the TCR CDR3. In TCRdb, the multiplex PCR reads were re-called with MiXCR into one record per CDR3 protein. Here the sample spans 300,000 to 400,000 distinct CDR3 sequences, about 18% being singletons. This clonotype appeared many times. Material: blood. This receptor was obtained from a woman between 45 and 60 years old with Graves' hyperthyroidism.

CDR3 loop: CASSLASDTGELFF. The DNA for the CDR3 is TGTGCCAGCAGCTTAGCGAGTGACACCGGGGAGCTGTTTTTT. The rearrangement joins TRBV11-1 to TRBJ2-2; D unresolved. V lost 0 bases, J lost 3 bases, and 5 bases lay in between. Germline V lookup: CDR1 SGHAT, CDR2 FQDESV (reference sequence). The CDR3 has 14 residues.